Presented here are 25 T cell receptor beta chains from one specimen sequenced in a study of beta chain features in type 1 diabetes. Every isolated RNA sample was fully reverse transcribed, so sequencing captured expressed TCRB transcripts. TCRdb's table, derived via immunoSEQ multiplex PCR, lists solely in-frame clones and lacks some. Of approximately 52,000 clones in the sample, around 60% were seen once. These TCRs are of unknown antigen specificity. Findings of the study overall: Type 1 diabetes patients showed a moderate but significant shortening of TCRB CDR3s in all four CD4+ subsets.

What was sequenced was stem cell memory CD4+ T cells from blood. The receptors originated from a woman under 40 with type 1 diabetes.

This sequence joins TRBV19 and TRBJ1-5; 9 bases line up with TRBD1. V gave up 3 bases and J gave up 4 bases; unmatched junction bases: 4. The germline V gene encodes CDR1 LNHDA and CDR2 SQIVND (reference sequence). CDR3 length equals 15 residues. The CDR3: CASSMMGTGNQPQHF. The CDR3, as DNA: TGTGCCAGTAGTATGATGGGGACAGGGAATCAGCCCCAGCATTTT.

This clone has more than one count but fewer than ten. The genes are TRBV7-9 and TRBJ1-5, with D unclear. V gave up 1 base and J gave up 4 bases, with 8 bases separating them. The germline CDR1 and CDR2 sequences are SEHNR and FQNEAQ (reference sequence). The CDR3 is made up of 14 amino acids. CDR3: CASSLVGVNQPQHF. CDR3 nucleotide sequence: TGTGCCAGCAGCTTAGTTGGAGTTAATCAGCCCCAGCATTTT.

This rearrangement joins TRBV5-1 to TRBJ1-1; D is unresolved. The CDR3 is 16 residues long. Deletions cut 0 bases from V and 4 bases from J, with 16 bases between. CDR1 SGHRS and CDR2 YFSETQ come from the germline V gene. The CDR3 DNA reads TGCGCCAGCAGCTTGGTGTCAAGTATGAGCGGCACTGAAGCTTTCTTT. Translated: CASSLVSSMSGTEAFF.

This clone was found a few times. The CDR3 DNA follows: TGTGCCTGGAGTCCGGGACACGGGCAGCCCCAGCATTTT. Amino acid sequence: CAWSPGHGQPQHF. The chain is built from TRBV30 and TRBJ1-5; a possible D gene is TRBD1 (6 bases). CDR1 and CDR2 from the germline V gene are GTSNPN and SVGIG (reference sequence). Trimming took 2 bases from V and 7 from J, leaving 12 bases between them. CDR3 size: 13 residues. Filled out from reference TRBV30 and TRBJ1-5, the complete variable domain reads SQTIHQWPATLVQPVGSPLSLECTVEGTSNPNLYWYRQAAGRGLQLLFYSVGIGQISSEVPQNLSASRPQDRQFILSSKKLLLSDSGFYLCAWSPGHGQPQHFGDGTRLSIL.

On this clone: Other DNA variants within this sample encode the same CDR3. This chain connects TRBV18 to TRBJ2-7, with D perhaps TRBD1 (5 bases). V lost 1 base and J 2 bases, leaving 6 bases between the germline ends. This CDR3 has 13 amino acids. In germline, CDR1 is KGHSH, CDR2 LQKENI. Written as DNA, the CDR3 is TGTGCCAGCTCACCACAGGGGCCCTACGAGCAGTACTTC. Protein: CASSPQGPYEQYF.

V and J are TRBV7-8 and TRBJ1-1, with D tentatively TRBD1 (5 bases). The germline CDR1 and CDR2 sequences are SGHVS and FQNEAQ. With 1 base removed from V and 0 bases from J, the gap between germline ends came to 9 bases. The CDR3 contains 15 residues. As DNA, the CDR3 is TGTGCCAGCAGCTTAGTGTGGGGCCTGAACACTGAAGCTTTCTTT. Translated, it gives CASSLVWGLNTEAFF.

The chain has TRBV6-1 and TRBJ1-2, with TRBD1 as a possible D gene (5 bases). This CDR3 spans 13 amino acids. Trimming took off 2 bases at V and 4 bases at J, with 8 bases between the two ends. Germline-derived CDR1 and CDR2 are MNHNS and SASEGT. The CDR3, as DNA: TGTGCCAGCAGTGAACAGGGCGGCTATGGCTACACCTTC. Its translation: CASSEQGGYGYTF.

The chain combines TRBV18 with TRBJ1-1, with TRBD1 identical over 11 bases. The CDR3 covers 16 residues. CDR1 is KGHSH, CDR2 LQKENI, per germline. Trimming took 2 bases from V and 1 from J; bases not matched to a gene: 3. The CDR3 DNA reads as TGTGCCAGCTCACCAAAAGGACAGGGGGCGAACACTGAAGCTTTCTTT. It is translated as CASSPKGQGANTEAFF.

In DNA form, the CDR3 reads TGTGCCTGGAGACAGTACTCCTACAATGAGCAGTTCTTC. As protein: CAWRQYSYNEQFF. The chain has TRBV30 and TRBJ2-1; D is uncertain. Germline V gives CDR1 GTSNPN, CDR2 SVGIG (reference sequence). This CDR3 comprises 13 residues. Between the trimmed V and J ends, which lost 3 bases and 0 bases, there was a span of 6 bases. Variable domain in full (rest from reference TRBV30 and TRBJ2-1): SQTIHQWPATLVQPVGSPLSLECTVEGTSNPNLYWYRQAAGRGLQLLFYSVGIGQISSEVPQNLSASRPQDRQFILSSKKLLLSDSGFYLCAWRQYSYNEQFFGPGTRLTVL.

The chain recombines TRBV4-1 with TRBJ2-2; the D is unclear. The V gene lost 3 bases and the J gene lost 1 base, with 9 bases spanning the gap. Per germline, CDR1 MGHRA and CDR2 YSYEKL. CDR3 size: 15 residues. The CDR3 DNA reads as TGCGCCAGCAGCCACAGCGAGATGAACACCGGGGAGCTGTTTTTT. It codes for CASSHSEMNTGELFF.

A few counts support this clone. This chain links TRBV5-4 with TRBJ2-4, with 9 bases fitting TRBD1. CDR1 and CDR2 from the germline V gene are SGHNT and YYREEE (reference sequence). The CDR3 runs 13 residues. The V segment lost 4 bases and the J segment 6 bases; nucleotides outside the gene matches: 2. The CDR3 here is CASSPDRGNIQYF. The CDR3 DNA reads as TGTGCCAGCAGCCCGGACAGGGGAAACATTCAGTACTTC.

This clone has only one observation. V is TRBV5-1 and J is TRBJ2-1; the D is unclear. The CDR3 is 13 residues long. The ends were cut back, 4 bases at V and 4 bases at J, with 9 bases in the middle. From germline, CDR1 is SGHRS and CDR2 YFSETQ. Here the CDR3 reads CASSLETYNEQFF. CDR3 nucleotides: TGCGCCAGCAGCCTAGAAACTTACAATGAGCAGTTCTTC.

This chain links TRBV30 with TRBJ2-3; 13 nucleotides agree with TRBD2. This CDR3 has 15 residues. Trimming removed 3 bases from V and 3 bases from J; junction bases left unmatched: 3. Germline CDR1 reads GTSNPN; CDR2 reads SVGIG (reference sequence). The CDR3 sequence is CAWREGLAGTDTQYF. CDR3 sequence (DNA): TGTGCCTGGAGGGAGGGACTAGCGGGGACAGATACGCAGTATTTT.

The chain is built from TRBV7-3 and TRBJ2-1; 15 positions match TRBD2. CDR1 is SGHTA, CDR2 FQGTGA, per germline. Trimming took 3 bases from V and 8 from J; bases not matched to a gene: 5. The CDR3 runs 16 residues. This CDR3 reads CASSFKGTSGRYEQFF. The CDR3 DNA reads TGTGCCAGCAGCTTTAAAGGGACTAGCGGGAGGTATGAGCAGTTCTTC.

This clone was counted between two and nine times. The chain employs TRBV2 and TRBJ2-7; TRBD1 is a possible D gene (6 bases). The germline V gene has CDR1 SNHLY and CDR2 FYNNEI. Between the trimmed V and J ends, which lost 10 bases and 5 bases, there was a span of 21 bases. The CDR3 has 14 amino acids. CDR3 coding DNA: TGTGCCACCTCGAGGGGGAGCGGTTTCCACGAGCAGTACTTC. Translation: CATSRGSGFHEQYF.

The rearrangement uses TRBV7-9 and TRBJ1-1, with 7 bases matching TRBD1. This CDR3 contains 15 residues. V lost 5 bases and J lost 0; bases outside the gene matches: 6. Germline V lookup: CDR1 SEHNR, CDR2 FQNEAQ (reference sequence). CDR3 region: CASSARQGMNTEAFF. The CDR3 coding sequence is TGTGCCAGCAGCGCAAGACAGGGAATGAACACTGAAGCTTTCTTT.

In its sample, this clone was seen once. The V and J genes are TRBV6-5 and TRBJ1-1; 11 bases agree with TRBD1. Trimming at V came to 2 bases and at J to 6 bases, leaving 2 bases not matched to a gene. The CDR3 sequence is 14 residues long. Germline CDR1 is MNHEY and CDR2 is SVGAGI. The CDR3 nucleotides are TGTGCCAGCAGTTACCGGGGACAGGGGGCTGAAGCTTTCTTT. It specifies CASSYRGQGAEAFF.

The chain is built from TRBV18 and TRBJ1-2; D ambiguous. Trimming stripped 0 bases from V and 0 bases from J, with 8 bases between. The CDR3 runs 15 residues. Germline V gene sequence: CDR1 KGHSH, CDR2 LQKENI. CDR3 residues: CASSPPGGPNYGYTF. CDR3 DNA sequence: TGTGCCAGCTCACCACCGGGAGGGCCTAACTATGGCTACACCTTC.

The CDR3 here is CASRGLAGYNEQFF. Here the CDR3 DNA reads TGTGCCAGCAGGGGACTAGCGGGGTACAATGAGCAGTTCTTC. The V gene is TRBV28, the J gene TRBJ2-1, with TRBD2 matching over 13 bases. The germline gives CDR1 MDHEN, CDR2 SYDVKM. The CDR3 is made up of 14 amino acids. After removal of 6 bases from V and 4 bases from J, the junction contained 0 bases not matched to a gene.

This chain connects TRBV5-1 to TRBJ2-5, with 14 positions matching TRBD2. Gene TRBJ2-7 matches the end of the DNA better, so the J call may be wrong. The CDR3 is 16 residues long. Germline V gene data show CDR1 as SGHRS and CDR2 as YFSETQ. The CDR3 is CASSIAGGLAGAEQYF. For the CDR3, the DNA is TGCGCCAGCAGCATAGCGGGGGGACTAGCGGGAGCCGAGCAGTACTTC.

This clone was seen a few times. V gene TRBV19 combines with J gene TRBJ2-1, with TRBD2 identical over 13 bases. Germline V gene sequence: CDR1 LNHDA, CDR2 SQIVND (reference sequence). V lost 5 bases, J lost 5 bases, and 12 bases stayed unmatched. The CDR3 has 18 residues. CDR3 coding DNA: TGTGCCAGTAGTCCGGGACTAGCGGGACACAGTTGGGACAATGAGCAGTTCTTC. It encodes CASSPGLAGHSWDNEQFF.

The rearrangement uses TRBV27 and TRBJ2-2; TRBD2 matches 10 bases. CDR3 length: 16 residues. CDR1 MNHEY and CDR2 SMNVEV come from the germline V gene (reference sequence). The V segment lost 1 base and the J segment 8 bases; nucleotides outside the gene matches: 7. The CDR3 region is CASSLWASGSEGELFF. CDR3 bases: TGTGCCAGCAGTTTATGGGCTAGCGGGAGCGAAGGGGAGCTGTTTTTT.

The chain couples TRBV30 to TRBJ1-4; 7 nucleotides line up with TRBD1. Looked up from germline, CDR1 is GTSNPN and CDR2 is SVGIG (reference sequence). The CDR3 loop spans 15 amino acids. With 4 bases clipped from V and 5 bases from J, the junction kept 10 bases outside the gene matches. In DNA form, the CDR3 reads TGTGCCTGGAATACAGGGGTGGTGGTGAATGAAAAACTGTTTTTT. It codes for CAWNTGVVVNEKLFF. Using reference TRBV30 and TRBJ1-4 for the parts outside the CDR3, the full variable domain is SQTIHQWPATLVQPVGSPLSLECTVEGTSNPNLYWYRQAAGRGLQLLFYSVGIGQISSEVPQNLSASRPQDRQFILSSKKLLLSDSGFYLCAWNTGVVVNEKLFFGSGTQLSVL.

This chain uses TRBV5-1 with TRBJ1-5; D is unresolved. The CDR3 extends over 13 amino acids. The V end lost 2 bases, the J end lost 4 bases, and 7 bases lay between the germline ends. The germline V gene encodes CDR1 SGHRS and CDR2 YFSETQ. CDR3 region: CASSFTVNQPQHF. The CDR3 DNA reads TGCGCCAGCAGCTTTACAGTGAATCAGCCCCAGCATTTT.

This clone was counted between two and nine times. The J gene is TRBJ2-2, the V gene TRBV6-1, with 8 nucleotides matching TRBD1. The CDR3 is 15 amino acids. CDR1 MNHNS and CDR2 SASEGT come from the germline V gene. The junction had 5 bases not matched to a gene; V was cut back by 4 bases and J by 4 bases. The CDR3 loop reads CASSVRQGATGELFF. As DNA, the CDR3 is TGTGCCAGCAGTGTGCGGCAGGGGGCCACCGGGGAGCTGTTTTTT.